Ten or more counts support the clone carrying this T cell receptor (beta chain). RNA transcripts provided the source from which TCR beta CDR3 regions were amplified. An initial round of RT-PCR targeting the TCR CDR3 relied on the HTBI primer set. One entry per CDR3 protein results from TCRdb running MiXCR on the multiplex PCR reads. The sample carries about 610,000 distinct CDR3 sequences, roughly 15% recorded once. Clinical Activity Scores of at least 3, NOSPECS grades of at least 4 and durations under 3 months characterized ophthalmopathy patients. Lactation, pregnancy, other autoimmune disease or uncontrolled infection led to exclusion of patients. The sample comes from a study of T cells in Graves' hyperthyroidism and ophthalmopathy. The CDR3 consists of 10 residues. Germline V gene data show CDR1 as SNHLY and CDR2 as FYNNEI. Trimming left V 6 bases short and J 2 bases short, with 2 bases between.

The clonotype originates from a woman between 35 and 50 years old with Graves' ophthalmopathy. Sequencing was done on a sample of blood. The chain employs TRBV2 and TRBJ2-7, with D uncertain. The CDR3 is CASRAYEQYF. In DNA form, the CDR3 reads TGTGCCAGCAGGGCCTACGAGCAGTACTTC. The full variable domain, completed using reference TRBV2 and TRBJ2-7, is EPEVTQTPSHQVTQMGQEVILRCVPISNHLYFYWYRQILGQKVEFLVSFYNNEISEKSEIFDDQFSVERPDGSNFTLKIRSTKLEDSAMYFCASRAYEQYFGPGTRLTVT.